Each of the 28 T cell receptor beta chains below was sequenced from the same sample in a study of identical twins' blood T cells. In TCRdb, the 5' RACE reads were re-called with MiXCR into one record per CDR3 protein. This table has 350,000 to 450,000 distinct CDR3 sequences, around 30% appearing once. Sequences were obtained from PBMCs. All receptors come from a woman between 18 and 50 years old in good health.

V is TRBV3-1 and J is TRBJ2-1; 9 bases fit TRBD2. The CDR3 loop spans 18 amino acids. Germline values: CDR1 LGHDT, CDR2 YNNKEL (reference sequence). The V and J ends lost 0 bases and 9 bases, in that order; junction bases with no gene match: 15. CDR3 coding DNA: TGTGCCAGCAGCCAAGATCGGTTTGTAGCGGGGGCCCGAGTTGAGCAGTTCTTC. This codes for CASSQDRFVAGARVEQFF.

In its sample, this clonotype was seen many times. This chain links TRBV20-1 with TRBJ2-1; 12 bases are a match to TRBD2. The V gene's germline CDR1 is DFQATT and CDR2 SNEGSKA (reference sequence). The V and J ends lost 3 bases and 2 bases, in that order; junction bases with no gene match: 8. This CDR3 has 17 residues. This CDR3 is CSASPLGLAGPYNEQFF. In nucleotides, the CDR3 is TGCAGTGCTAGCCCCCTAGGACTAGCGGGGCCCTACAATGAGCAGTTCTTC.

This clonotype appeared a single time. The rearrangement joins TRBV20-1 to TRBJ1-1, with TRBD1 identical over 7 bases. This CDR3 spans 13 amino acids. Per germline, CDR1 DFQATT and CDR2 SNEGSKA (reference sequence). The V gene end was trimmed by 5 bases and the J gene end by 2 bases; junction bases not matched to a gene: 5. The CDR3 reads CSAQGTVNTEAFF. The CDR3 coding sequence is TGCAGTGCTCAAGGGACAGTCAACACTGAAGCTTTCTTT.

V gene TRBV29-1 combines with J gene TRBJ2-4; unclear D gene. Deletions cut 4 bases from V and 8 bases from J, with 9 bases between. The CDR3 loop spans 11 amino acids. CDR1 is SQVTM and CDR2 is ANQGSEA in the germline V gene. Written as DNA, the CDR3 is TGCAGCGTTGCACACCCAGACATTCAGTACTTC. Translating it yields CSVAHPDIQYF.

The rearrangement joins TRBV14 to TRBJ1-2; tentatively, D is TRBD1 (5 bases). The CDR3 is 14 residues long. Per germline, CDR1 SGHDN and CDR2 FVKESK. The V gene lost 1 base and the J gene lost 2 bases, with 8 bases spanning the gap. The DNA of the CDR3 is TGTGCCAGCAGCCAAGCTTCAGGGAACTATGGCTACACCTTC. Translating gives CASSQASGNYGYTF.

In its sample, this clonotype was seen a few times. The CDR3 DNA follows: TGTGCCAGCAGCGTAGTGATGGGGGGTGGCATGAACACTGAAGCTTTCTTT. Residues: CASSVVMGGGMNTEAFF. The V and J genes are TRBV9 and TRBJ1-1, with D possibly being TRBD1 (5 bases). The CDR3 sequence is 17 residues long. Germline-derived CDR1 and CDR2 are SGDLS and YYNGEE. Deletions cut 0 bases from V and 0 bases from J, with 15 bases between.

The V and J genes are TRBV2 and TRBJ2-2, with 7 positions matching TRBD2. Germline trimming cut 6 bases from V and 5 bases from J; bases unmatched to any gene: 3. The germline gives CDR1 SNHLY, CDR2 FYNNEI. The CDR3 spans 13 residues. CDR3 sequence (DNA): TGTGCCAGCAGACCGGGAGGAACCGGGGAGCTGTTTTTT. The encoded protein is CASRPGGTGELFF.

This chain joins TRBV20-1 and TRBJ1-4; D is ambiguous. The V end was cut by 0 bases, the J end by 7 bases, with 15 bases between. Germline V gene lookup returns CDR1 DFQATT and CDR2 SNEGSKA (reference sequence). CDR3 length equals 15 residues. This CDR3 reads CSARDWEGNLEKLFF. In DNA, the CDR3 is TGCAGTGCTAGAGATTGGGAAGGCAATCTTGAAAAACTGTTTTTT.

The CDR3 is CSARSREVEPQHF. CDR3 in DNA: TGCAGTGCTAGGAGCAGGGAGGTAGAGCCCCAGCATTTT. The gene calls are TRBV20-1 and TRBJ1-5, with D possibly matching TRBD1 (5 bases). This CDR3 comprises 13 residues. The germline CDR1 and CDR2 sequences are DFQATT and SNEGSKA (reference sequence). Trimming took off 3 bases at V and 8 bases at J, with 14 bases between the two ends.

This clonotype was seen a few times. The gene calls are TRBV20-1 and TRBJ1-1; TRBD1 aligns across 8 bases. CDR3 size: 16 residues. Germline lookup yields CDR1 DFQATT and CDR2 SNEGSKA (reference sequence). V trimming: 6 bases; J trimming: 0 bases; junction bases outside the gene matches: 12. CDR3 in DNA: TGCAGTGCAACTAATGGACAGGGACTTATGAACACTGAAGCTTTCTTT. Translation gives CSATNGQGLMNTEAFF.

This chain joins TRBV6-2 or TRBV6-3 and TRBJ2-3, with TRBD2 matching over 12 bases. Unmatched junction bases numbered 11, after V lost 2 bases and J lost 2 bases. Germline assignment: CDR1 MNHEY and CDR2 SVGEGT. The CDR3 consists of 19 residues. CDR3 protein: CASSYPTRTSGTYTDTQYF. CDR3 DNA: TGTGCCAGCAGTTACCCTACCAGGACTAGCGGGACTTACACAGATACGCAGTATTTT.

This clonotype has a handful of counts. The gene calls are TRBV4-3 and TRBJ1-2; unclear D gene. The CDR3 runs 14 residues. V was trimmed by 0 bases and J by 4 bases, leaving 9 bases between them. Per germline, CDR1 LGHNA and CDR2 YSLEER. CDR3 in amino acids: CASSQDPDRYGYTF. Here the CDR3 DNA reads TGCGCCAGCAGCCAAGATCCTGACCGCTATGGCTACACCTTC.

This clonotype turned up a few times. The V gene is TRBV20-1, the J gene TRBJ1-5; D is undetermined. V was trimmed by 3 bases and J by 3 bases, leaving 9 bases between them. CDR1 and CDR2 (germline): DFQATT, SNEGSKA (reference sequence). The CDR3 runs 13 residues. CDR3 region: CSASRAVNQPQHF. The CDR3 DNA reads TGCAGTGCTAGTAGGGCAGTCAATCAGCCCCAGCATTTT.

This chain connects TRBV10-3 to TRBJ2-5, with D perhaps given as TRBD1 or TRBD2 (6 bases each). The CDR3 has 13 residues. The germline V gene has CDR1 ENHRY and CDR2 SYGVKD. CDR3 nucleotide sequence: TGTGCTCACCCGGGGGCGCATCGAGAGACCCAGTACTTC. It yields the protein CAHPGAHRETQYF.

This clonotype occurred many times. The chain recombines TRBV2 with TRBJ2-2, with D possibly TRBD2 on 5 matching bases. The CDR3 contains 14 residues. Trimming removed 5 bases from V and 9 bases from J, with 16 bases in between. CDR1 and CDR2 from the germline V gene are SNHLY and FYNNEI. The CDR3 nucleotides are TGTGCCAGCAGTCGACATACCACTAGAAGGGAGCTGTTTTTT. It codes for CASSRHTTRRELFF.

This clonotype was seen a few times. The rearrangement links TRBV5-4 to TRBJ1-2; D unresolved. The germline V gene encodes CDR1 SGHNT and CDR2 YYREEE (reference sequence). This CDR3 region has 14 residues. V gave up 7 bases and J gave up 4 bases, with 17 bases separating them. The CDR3 DNA is TGTGCCAGCGGGGAGAGAGGATCCCTCTATGGCTACACCTTC. Its protein product is CASGERGSLYGYTF.

Many counts were recorded for this clonotype. The chain carries TRBV12-3 or TRBV12-4 and TRBJ1-1; D may be TRBD1 (5 bases). CDR3 length: 16 amino acids. The V and J ends lost 2 bases and 0 bases respectively, with 13 bases between them. The CDR3 DNA is TGTGCCAGCAGTTTACGGGCAGGAGGGGTGAACACTGAAGCTTTCTTT. This encodes CASSLRAGGVNTEAFF.

This clonotype was recorded a few times. The chain has TRBV5-5 and TRBJ1-1; D possibly corresponds to TRBD1 (5 bases). The CDR3 covers 14 residues. Between the trimmed V and J ends, which lost 3 bases and 4 bases, there was a span of 13 bases. Germline V CDR1 and CDR2: SGHKS, YYEKEE (reference sequence). CDR3: CASSWTRGGTEAFF. For the CDR3, the DNA is TGTGCCAGCAGCTGGACAAGGGGCGGCACTGAAGCTTTCTTT.

Ten or more counts support this clonotype. The CDR3 is CASSSPVGAFF. CDR3 coding DNA: TGTGCCAGCAGCTCCCCGGTTGGAGCTTTCTTT. The gene calls are TRBV6-5 and TRBJ1-1, with D unclear. The CDR3 has 11 amino acids. V gave up 6 bases and J gave up 10 bases, with 12 bases separating them. Germline values: CDR1 MNHEY, CDR2 SVGAGI.

In this sample, this clonotype turned up a few times. This chain uses TRBV6-2 or TRBV6-3 with TRBJ2-1, with TRBD2 matching 13 bases. This CDR3 is built from 18 residues. Trimming cost V 5 bases and J 7 bases; bases outside gene matches: 14. The germline CDR1 and CDR2 sequences are MNHEY and SVGEGT. This CDR3 is CASSQGLAGTSRRNEQFF. The CDR3 DNA is TGTGCCAGCAGTCAGGGACTAGCGGGAACAAGTAGGAGGAATGAGCAGTTCTTC.

This rearrangement joins TRBV5-6 to TRBJ1-4; D unresolved. CDR3 size: 14 residues. Germline V gene sequence: CDR1 SGHDT, CDR2 YYEEEE. Trimming took off 0 bases at V and 2 bases at J, with 5 bases between the two ends. CDR3: CASSLGRTNEKLFF. The CDR3, as DNA: TGTGCCAGCAGCTTGGGAAGGACTAATGAAAAACTGTTTTTT.

This clonotype appeared a single time. The CDR3 DNA reads TGTGCCAGCACGGACTGGCCTAACTATGGCTACACCTTC. As protein: CASTDWPNYGYTF. The gene calls are TRBV5-6 and TRBJ1-2, with D uncertain. Per the germline V gene, CDR1 is SGHDT and CDR2 is YYEEEE. Trimming removed 6 bases at V and 0 bases at J, with 9 bases between. The CDR3 has 13 residues.

This clonotype was observed a few times. This chain uses TRBV14 with TRBJ2-2, with 8 nucleotides matching TRBD2. CDR3 length: 15 amino acids. Germline V gene sequence: CDR1 SGHDN, CDR2 FVKESK. The V segment lost 1 base and the J segment 8 bases; nucleotides outside the gene matches: 6. Here the CDR3 reads CASSQGLAPEGELFF. Written as DNA, the CDR3 is TGTGCCAGCAGCCAAGGACTAGCGCCGGAAGGGGAGCTGTTTTTT. Using reference TRBV14 and TRBJ2-2 for the parts outside the CDR3, the full variable domain is EAGVTQFPSHSVIEKGQTVTLRCDPISGHDNLYWYRRVMGKEIKFLLHFVKESKQDESGMPNNRFLAERTGGTYSTLKVQPAELEDSGVYFCASSQGLAPEGELFFGEGSRLTVL.

This clonotype appeared a few times. J is TRBJ2-3 and V is TRBV24-1; D might be TRBD1 (6 bases). Trimming took 9 bases from V and 2 from J, leaving 14 bases between them. Germline CDR1 and CDR2: KGHDR and SFDVKD. This CDR3 has 14 amino acids. The chain's CDR3 is CATGETGSTDTQYF. DNA of the CDR3: TGTGCCACCGGGGAGACAGGATCCACAGATACGCAGTATTTT.

The sample holds a few counts of this clonotype. This chain uses TRBV7-2 with TRBJ1-5, with D unresolved. CDR3 length: 17 residues. Trimming shortened V by 5 bases and J by 0 bases, and 17 bases separated the two germline ends. Germline CDR1 SGHTA, CDR2 FQGNSA. DNA for the CDR3: TGTGCCAGCAGCCCCCGACTCGGGAAATATAGCAATCAGCCCCAGCATTTT. The encoded protein is CASSPRLGKYSNQPQHF. The whole variable domain, remainder taken from reference TRBV7-2 and TRBJ1-5, is GAGVSQSPSNKVTEKGKDVELRCDPISGHTALYWYRQSLGQGLEFLIYFQGNSAPDKSGLPSDRFSAERTGGSVSTLTIQRTQQEDSAVYLCASSPRLGKYSNQPQHFGDGTRLSIL.

This chain connects TRBV19 to TRBJ1-3; D not resolved. Per the germline V gene, CDR1 is LNHDA and CDR2 is SQIVND (reference sequence). Trimming stripped 8 bases from V and 0 bases from J, with 11 bases between. The CDR3 length is 14 residues. The chain's CDR3 is CASGGRYSGNTIYF. The CDR3 nucleotides are TGTGCCAGTGGTGGACGGTACTCTGGAAACACCATATATTTT.

The genes are TRBV10-3 and TRBJ2-2; no definite D call. The CDR3 loop spans 12 amino acids. The V end was cut by 6 bases, the J end by 8 bases, with 10 bases between. Per the germline V gene, CDR1 is ENHRY and CDR2 is SYGVKD. The DNA of the CDR3 is TGTGCCATCAGGCTTTCACCGGGGGAGCTGTTTTTT. Protein sequence: CAIRLSPGELFF.

V gene TRBV19 combines with J gene TRBJ1-1; the D is unclear. Germline CDR1 and CDR2: LNHDA and SQIVND (reference sequence). The CDR3 has 17 amino acids. Trimming removed 1 base at V and 0 bases at J, with 15 bases between. CDR3 sequence reads: CASSIGGQLIMNTEAFF. The CDR3 nucleotides read TGTGCCAGTAGTATAGGCGGCCAACTGATTATGAACACTGAAGCTTTCTTT.